Listed below are T cell receptor beta chains from one sample, sequenced in a study of T cell responses to AZD1222 COVID-19 vaccine. The table came from immunoSEQ multiplex PCR; TCRdb's copy has only in-frame clones and leaves some out. The sample comprises roughly 160,000 clones, roughly 92% of which are singletons, and 0.64% rests with the top ten. Sample: peripheral blood, taken on day 0 of AZD1222 vaccination. The receptors come from an adult in good health. Each CDR3 is given with its conserved first and last residue. The order of the fields is clone size, V gene, D gene, J gene, CDR3 DNA, CDR3 protein. A D gene is named only where the DNA matches it firmly. Clone size is given for some rows only: seen once, a few or many times, or a class if the clone is expanded.

size: once; V: TRBV6-5; D: NA; J: TRBJ2-1; DNA: TGTGCCAGCAGCCAGGGTAGTGAGCAGTTCTTC; CDR3: CASSQGSEQFF
size: NA; V: TRBV13; D: NA; J: TRBJ2-1; DNA: TGTGCCAGCACCCTTTTCTCCTACAATGAGCAGTTCTTC; CDR3: CASTLFSYNEQFF
size: NA; V: TRBV25-1; D: NA; J: TRBJ1-6; DNA: TGTGCCAGCAGTGGCCGCACGGGGTCCTTTCTACCCCTCCACTTT; CDR3: CASSGRTGSFLPLHF
size: NA; V: TRBV12-2; D: NA; J: TRBJ2-7; DNA: TGTGCAAGTCGTCATAGCGGAGGGGGACTCTACGAGCAGTACTTC; CDR3: CASRHSGGGLYEQYF
size: NA; V: TRBV28; D: NA; J: TRBJ2-3; DNA: TGTGCCAGCAGTCTCAGCGGAGGACGAGATACGCAGTATTTT; CDR3: CASSLSGGRDTQYF
size: NA; V: TRBV13; D: TRBD2; J: TRBJ2-7; DNA: TGTGCCAGCAGCTTAGGTACCGGGAGGGCCTCCTACGAGCAGTACTTC; CDR3: CASSLGTGRASYEQYF
size: few; V: TRBV18; D: NA; J: TRBJ2-7; DNA: TGTGCCAGCTCACCGGGGTCCTACGAGCAGTACTTC; CDR3: CASSPGSYEQYF
size: NA; V: TRBV3-1/TRBV3-2; D: NA; J: TRBJ1-5; DNA: TGTGCCAGCAGCCAAGATCTTGTACAGATTAGCAATCAGCCCCAGCATTTT; CDR3: CASSQDLVQISNQPQHF
size: NA; V: TRBV3-1/TRBV3-2; D: NA; J: TRBJ2-7; DNA: TGTGCCAGCAGCTCCCTAACCGTGAGGCAGTACTTC; CDR3: CASSSLTVRQYF
size: few; V: TRBV15; D: NA; J: TRBJ2-2; DNA: TGTGCCACCAGTCCGACAGGGAGGGACACCGGGGAGCTGTTTTTT; CDR3: CATSPTGRDTGELFF
size: NA; V: TRBV10-3; D: TRBD2; J: TRBJ2-3; DNA: TGTGCCATTCGTAGCGGGAGAGATACGCAGTATTTT; CDR3: CAIRSGRDTQYF
size: NA; V: TRBV18; D: NA; J: TRBJ1-1; DNA: TGTGCCAGCTCACCAAGAGACAGGTACGAAGCTTTCTTT; CDR3: CASSPRDRYEAFF
size: NA; V: TRBV11-3; D: TRBD2; J: TRBJ2-1; DNA: TGTGCCAGCAGCTTAGGGTCGGGGAGGGATGAGCAGTTCTTC; CDR3: CASSLGSGRDEQFF
size: NA; V: TRBV10-3; D: NA; J: TRBJ1-4; DNA: TGTGCCATCAGTGAGTCGGGGACTCTTAATGAAAAACTGTTTTTT; CDR3: CAISESGTLNEKLFF
size: NA; V: TRBV19; D: NA; J: TRBJ1-1; DNA: TGTGCCAGTAGTCGGAACACTGAAGCTTTCTTT; CDR3: CASSRNTEAFF
size: NA; V: TRBV9; D: TRBD2; J: TRBJ2-3; DNA: TGTGCCAGCAGCGCCAGACTAGCGGGAGGGCCGGGAACAGATACGCAGTATTTT; CDR3: CASSARLAGGPGTDTQYF
size: NA; V: TRBV19; D: NA; J: TRBJ2-5; DNA: TGTGCCAGTAGTGATACAGGGAGTCTTGGTGAGACCCAGTACTTC; CDR3: CASSDTGSLGETQYF
size: NA; V: TRBV21-1; D: NA; J: TRBJ1-2; DNA: TGTGCCAGCAGCCAAGGGGGGGTCTTTAACTATGGCTACACCTTC; CDR3: CASSQGGVFNYGYTF
size: NA; V: TRBV2; D: NA; J: TRBJ1-6; DNA: TGTGCCAGCTTCTCGGGCGGGGGCCGCGGTTCACCCCTCCACTTT; CDR3: CASFSGGGRGSPLHF
size: NA; V: TRBV4-1; D: TRBD1; J: TRBJ1-2; DNA: TGCGCCAGCAGCCAAGGAGTGGGACAGGGGGCTCGTGGGATCGGCTACACCTTC; CDR3: CASSQGVGQGARGIGYTF
size: NA; V: TRBV6-5; D: NA; J: TRBJ1-1; DNA: TGTGCCAGCAGTCCCCGGGCGGGCGCTGAAGCTTTCTTT; CDR3: CASSPRAGAEAFF
size: NA; V: TRBV5-5; D: NA; J: TRBJ1-6; DNA: TGTGCCAGCAGCATCGGGCCACGGGAGGATAATTCACCCCTCCACTTT; CDR3: CASSIGPREDNSPLHF
size: NA; V: TRBV7-2; D: NA; J: TRBJ1-1; DNA: TGTGCCAGCAGCACCTCTCTTAACACTGAAGCTTTCTTT; CDR3: CASSTSLNTEAFF
size: NA; V: TRBV7-3; D: NA; J: TRBJ2-2; DNA: TGTGCCAGTGGACAACTCACCGGGGAGCTGTTTTTT; CDR3: CASGQLTGELFF
size: NA; V: TRBV5-1; D: TRBD1; J: TRBJ1-1; DNA: TGCGCCAGCAGCTTGCGGCAGGGGGCCCTGAACACTGAAGCTTTCTTT; CDR3: CASSLRQGALNTEAFF
size: NA; V: TRBV11-1; D: NA; J: TRBJ1-1; DNA: TGTGCCAGCAGCTTGGAAAGCGACACTGAAGCTTTCTTT; CDR3: CASSLESDTEAFF
size: NA; V: TRBV7-9; D: NA; J: TRBJ1-5; DNA: TGTGCCAGCAGCACACAGGAGGCTCAGGGCAATCAGCCCCAGCATTTT; CDR3: CASSTQEAQGNQPQHF
size: NA; V: TRBV11-2; D: TRBD1; J: TRBJ1-2; DNA: TGTGCCAGCAGCTCACCCCGGGACAGGGCTGGCTACACCTTC; CDR3: CASSSPRDRAGYTF
size: NA; V: TRBV27; D: NA; J: TRBJ1-1; DNA: TGTGCCAGCAGAGAGGGACAGAACACTGAAGCTTTCTTT; CDR3: CASREGQNTEAFF
size: NA; V: TRBV27; D: TRBD2; J: TRBJ2-3; DNA: TGTGCCAGCAGTTTTTCCCCTACTAGCGGCTTCACAGATACGCAGTATTTT; CDR3: CASSFSPTSGFTDTQYF
size: NA; V: TRBV10-3; D: TRBD1; J: TRBJ1-1; DNA: TGTGCCATCAGTGACCCCGGGACAGGCAAAGCTTTCTTT; CDR3: CAISDPGTGKAFF
size: NA; V: TRBV2; D: NA; J: TRBJ2-1; DNA: TGTGCCAGCACTGAACGCGGGACTGACTACAATGAGCAGTTCTTC; CDR3: CASTERGTDYNEQFF
size: NA; V: TRBV3-1/TRBV3-2; D: NA; J: TRBJ2-1; DNA: TGTGCCAGCAGCGCGTACAATGAGCAGTTCTTC; CDR3: CASSAYNEQFF
size: NA; V: TRBV6-2/TRBV6-3; D: TRBD2; J: TRBJ2-3; DNA: TGTGCCAGCAGTTGGACTAGCGGGAGCACAGATACGCAGTATTTT; CDR3: CASSWTSGSTDTQYF
size: NA; V: TRBV21-1; D: NA; J: TRBJ2-7; DNA: TGTGCCAGCAGCAAACCCACGGGAGCAAGTGAGCAGTACTTC; CDR3: CASSKPTGASEQYF
size: NA; V: TRBV5-1; D: NA; J: TRBJ1-3; DNA: TGCGCCAGCCGGGACGCCACGGGGGGAAACACCATATATTTT; CDR3: CASRDATGGNTIYF
size: once; V: TRBV7-9; D: NA; J: TRBJ1-4; DNA: TGTGCCAGCAGCTTAGTTAGGGGAGGAGATGAAAAACTGTTTTTT; CDR3: CASSLVRGGDEKLFF
size: NA; V: TRBV5-5; D: TRBD1; J: TRBJ1-2; DNA: TGTGCCAGCAGCTTGGAAGCCAGGGGGAGAGGCTACACCTTC; CDR3: CASSLEARGRGYTF
size: NA; V: TRBV10-2; D: TRBD1; J: TRBJ1-3; DNA: TGCGCCAGCAGTGAGTCCCTCCAGGGGACAGTGAAACCTGGAAACACCATATATTTT; CDR3: CASSESLQGTVKPGNTIYF
size: NA; V: TRBV20-1; D: TRBD1; J: TRBJ1-5; DNA: TGCAGTGCTAGTACCTTGGACAGGGTTGGACAGCCCCAGCATTTT; CDR3: CSASTLDRVGQPQHF
size: NA; V: TRBV7-9; D: NA; J: TRBJ1-5; DNA: TGTGCCAGCAGCCCTACAGGACCCAATCAGCCCCAGCATTTT; CDR3: CASSPTGPNQPQHF
size: once; V: TRBV30; D: TRBD2; J: TRBJ2-1; DNA: TGTGCCTGGAGTGTATACGGGGGACTAGCAAGCAATGAGCAGTTCTTC; CDR3: CAWSVYGGLASNEQFF
size: few; V: TRBV7-9; D: TRBD2; J: TRBJ2-1; DNA: TGTGCCAGTAGCGGGCCTCCTGGAAATGAGCAGTTCTTC; CDR3: CASSGPPGNEQFF
size: NA; V: TRBV9; D: NA; J: TRBJ1-2; DNA: TGTGCCAGCAGCGGCCTCGAGGGCAAGAACTATGGCTACACCTTC; CDR3: CASSGLEGKNYGYTF
size: NA; V: TRBV5-1; D: NA; J: TRBJ1-3; DNA: TGCGCCAGCAGCTTGGGGTCCTCCTCTGGAAACACCATATATTTT; CDR3: CASSLGSSSGNTIYF
size: NA; V: TRBV28; D: NA; J: TRBJ2-1; DNA: TGTGCCAGCTTGGGACTTAAAAATGAGCAGTTCTTC; CDR3: CASLGLKNEQFF
size: NA; V: TRBV12-3/TRBV12-4; D: NA; J: TRBJ1-5; DNA: TGTGCCACCAAGGAGGCGGGCCAGCCCCAGCATTTT; CDR3: CATKEAGQPQHF
size: NA; V: TRBV7-4; D: NA; J: TRBJ2-3; DNA: TGTGCCAGCAGCCCGGGACGGACGCAGTATTTT; CDR3: CASSPGRTQYF
size: NA; V: TRBV6-1; D: NA; J: TRBJ1-5; DNA: TGTGCCAGCAGTGAGGGATACAATCAGCCCCAGCATTTT; CDR3: CASSEGYNQPQHF
size: NA; V: TRBV19; D: TRBD2; J: TRBJ2-7; DNA: TGTGCCAGTAGTTCACTCGGACTAGCGGAGCCAACGAGCTCCTACGAGCAGTACTTC; CDR3: CASSSLGLAEPTSSYEQYF
size: NA; V: TRBV4-2; D: NA; J: TRBJ1-1; DNA: TGTGCCAGCAGCCCGCTAAGGGGCACTGAAGCTTTCTTT; CDR3: CASSPLRGTEAFF